This section outlines one T cell receptor beta chain sequence together with its context. The sample originates from a study of long-term antiretroviral therapy in people with HIV. In the study overall: Of all samples, the earliest predate the 2015 immediate-ART recommendation by about a decade.

The CDR3 sequence is 14 residues long. The V end lost 5 bases, the J end lost 5 bases, and 15 bases lay between the germline ends. Germline V gene data show CDR1 as SGHVS and CDR2 as FQNEAQ. immunoSEQ v3.0 was run at survey level. TCRdb keeps only in-frame clones here, not all; method: immunoSEQ multiplex PCR. The sample has 30,000 or so clones, around 84% seen once; the top ten hold roughly 6.7%. The TCR sequence derives from a man aged 18 to 30 with HIV. The gene calls are TRBV7-8 and TRBJ1-2; weak D call: TRBD1 (5 bases). The sample here was unsorted PBMCs, taken 0.4 years after starting antiretroviral therapy. CDR3: CASSRGEVVYGYTF. The CDR3 DNA is TGTGCCAGCAGCAGGGGAGAAGTGGTTTATGGCTACACCTTC.